This T cell receptor beta chain originates from a study of metastatic and nonmetastatic thyroid tumors. Study context: Repertoires of blood and of tissue (tumor or nodule) from malignant and benign thyroid patients were compared. Study-level findings and limits: Compared with benign nodules, malignant thyroid tumors were reported to have significantly higher TCR beta diversity in both blood and tumor.

Authors' methods: It was from CDR3 differences across clinicopathological groups that a distant-metastasis classifier for papillary thyroid cancer was built. With MiXCR, TCRdb reprocessed the PCR reads. The V and J calls here are based on TCRdb, not the publication. The data contain 4,000 or so clones, around a third of them singletons. A few counts support this clone. Its specificity is not known. This CDR3 spans 12 amino acids. J lost 10 bases, V lost 2 bases, and 3 bases had no gene match. In germline, CDR1 is MDHEN, CDR2 SYDVKM. No patient had received any treatment before thyroid surgery. The chain is built from TRBV28 and TRBJ2-7, with TRBD1 matching over 9 bases. The receptor's source is a female donor with papillary thyroid cancer or a benign thyroid nodule (not recorded which). Some clones in this sample may be carry-over from other donors' samples. Sequenced sample: tumor tissue. The CDR3 region is CASSLRTGGQYF. For the CDR3, the DNA is TGTGCCAGCAGTTTAAGAACAGGGGGCCAGTACTTC.